This T cell receptor (beta chain) was identified in a study of control samples from healthy donors and cancer patients (dated by TCRdb to the early 2020s). Spanning cysteine to phenylalanine, the CDR3 consists of 16 amino acids. The only DNA kept is the CDR3, 48 bases in frame from the first base. The junction shows trimming of 3 bases on V and 3 bases on J, and the gene matches do not reach 8 bases of it. In the germline V gene, CDR1 corresponds to KGHSH and CDR2 to LQKENI. This clone was recorded only once. Its cognate antigen has yet to be identified. No clone much larger than this one lies a single base away; base qualities are absent. The library was obtained by the immunoSEQ multiplex PCR assay. TCRdb provides this immuneACCESS table in a form limited to in-frame rearrangements. Some clones are lacking; in checked studies, under half of them reflect an unresolved V gene, and why the rest are absent is not known. Counted in this sample were tens of thousands of clones; 90% to 95% of them appeared once. Approximately 15% of the sample lies in the top ten.

Sequencing was done on a sample of blood. The receptor chain draws on TRBV18 and TRBJ1-5; 7 central nucleotides agree with TRBD1. The TCR sequence derives from a man younger than 45 in good health. The DNA sequence follows: TGTGCCAGCTCACCTTCGACAGGGACACCCAATCAGCCCCAGCATTTT. It codes for CASSPSTGTPNQPQHF.